This T cell receptor (beta chain) stems from a study of cytomegalovirus exposure and HLA in healthy donors. The wider study: About 180 million T cells yielded 90 million to 130 million unique TCR beta sequences, as an earlier analysis found. Findings of the study overall: Both high specificity and high sensitivity reportedly marked the classifier's diagnosis of cytomegalovirus status. About 87% or about 30% of the time was how often most TCR beta V segments were productive, according to an earlier analysis.

Amplification used 60 Vbeta primers and 13 Jbeta primers. Original methodology: The count from a later analysis was tens of millions of unique TCR beta chains, 9 million to 12 million of them shared. Sequencing used immunoSEQ multiplex PCR; TCRdb keeps in-frame clones, though not all of them. That table furnishes V, J and clone size, whereas the DNA furnished D and trimming. Of about 200,000 clones in the sample, about 80% were seen once. This CDR3 has 10 amino acids. This clone was seen only a few times. Its specificity is not known. The sequencing sample was made of PBMCs. The TCR comes from a woman younger than 45 in good health and CMV-seronegative. The rearrangement uses TRBV21-1 and TRBJ2-5; TRBD2, the table's D call, lacks a check against the DNA. TRBV21-1 is a pseudogene. CDR3 sequence: CATLQETQYF. CDR3 DNA sequence: TGTGCCACCCTTCAAGAGACCCAGTACTTC.